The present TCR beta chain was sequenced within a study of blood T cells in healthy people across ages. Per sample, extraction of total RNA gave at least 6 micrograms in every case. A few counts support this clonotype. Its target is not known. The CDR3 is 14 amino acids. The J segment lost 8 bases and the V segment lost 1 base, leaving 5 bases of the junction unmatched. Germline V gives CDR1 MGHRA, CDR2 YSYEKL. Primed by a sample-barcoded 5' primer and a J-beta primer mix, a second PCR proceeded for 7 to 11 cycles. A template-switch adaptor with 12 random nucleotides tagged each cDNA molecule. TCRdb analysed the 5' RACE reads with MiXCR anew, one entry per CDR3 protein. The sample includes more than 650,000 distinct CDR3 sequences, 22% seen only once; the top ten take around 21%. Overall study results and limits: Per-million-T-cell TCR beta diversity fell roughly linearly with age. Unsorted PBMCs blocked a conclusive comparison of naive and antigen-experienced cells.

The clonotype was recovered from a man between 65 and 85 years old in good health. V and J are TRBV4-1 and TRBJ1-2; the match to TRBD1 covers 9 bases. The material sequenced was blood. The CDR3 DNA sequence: TGCGCCAGCAGCCAAGGGGACAGGGATCAAGGCTACACCTTC. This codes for CASSQGDRDQGYTF.